This T cell receptor (beta chain) was found in a study of beta chain features in type 1 diabetes. Study background: The study found patients and healthy donors alike in age, gender and cell yields.

This clone was detected many times. Its specificity is unknown. Each of the CD4+ naive, central memory, regulatory and stem cell-like memory populations was sorted via CD45RO/CCR7/CD25/CD127/CD95/CD27. Germline lookup yields CDR1 KGHSH and CDR2 LQKENI. CDR3 length equals 16 residues. Trimming took off 2 bases at V and 6 bases at J, with 17 bases between the two ends. Study outcomes and limitations: A definitive answer on HLA type influencing TCRB rearrangement was not reached here. Researchers report that Type 1 diabetes patients had moderately but significantly shorter TCRB CDR3s across all four CD4+ subsets.

What was sequenced were expressed TCRB transcripts, since all of the isolated RNA had been reverse transcribed. This table comes from immunoSEQ multiplex PCR, and its TCRdb copy is limited to in-frame clones, with some not included. Among around 300,000 clones listed, about 7.8% were seen once. Sequenced input: central memory CD4+ T cells from blood. The TCR sequence derives from a young woman in good health. V and J are TRBV18 and TRBJ1-5; a possible D gene is TRBD1 (6 bases). CDR3 coding DNA: TGTGCCAGCTCACCAATCGCCACAGGGACGGGTCAGCCCCAGCATTTT. This gives the protein CASSPIATGTGQPQHF.